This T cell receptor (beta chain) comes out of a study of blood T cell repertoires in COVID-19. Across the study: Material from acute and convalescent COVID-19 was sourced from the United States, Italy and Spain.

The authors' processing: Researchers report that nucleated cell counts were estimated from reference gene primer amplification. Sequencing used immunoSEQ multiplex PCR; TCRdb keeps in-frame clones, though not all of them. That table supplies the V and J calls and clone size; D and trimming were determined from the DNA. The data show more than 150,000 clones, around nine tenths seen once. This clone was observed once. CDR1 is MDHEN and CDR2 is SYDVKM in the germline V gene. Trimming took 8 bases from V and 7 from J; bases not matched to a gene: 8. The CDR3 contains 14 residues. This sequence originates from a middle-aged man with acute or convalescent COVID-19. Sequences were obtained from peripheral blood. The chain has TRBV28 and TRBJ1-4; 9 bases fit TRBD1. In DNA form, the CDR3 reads TGTGCCAGCGGTCCGGGACAGGGAGTTGAAAAACTGTTTTTT. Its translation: CASGPGQGVEKLFF.